This record concerns one T cell receptor beta chain sequence. This clonotype was observed a handful of times. Its antigen is currently not known. Within one base of it there is no much larger clone, and no base qualities were kept. The data derive from a study of T cells after yellow fever vaccination (dated by TCRdb to between 2017 and 2020). Some background on the complete study: Libraries from fractions with low cell numbers were prepared with the SMART-Seq v4 Ultra Low Input RNA kit. Blood samples were taken at several timepoints before and after primary and secondary immunization, and bulk PBMC replicates and cell subsets were isolated. Two healthy male donors made up the cohort, one aged 18 to 29 years and the other aged 30 to 40 years. To follow T-cell clones before and after primary and booster YFV17D yellow fever vaccination, bulk TCR alpha and beta repertoires were sequenced over time. Study-wide findings and limitations: The secondary T-cell response was found to be weaker but faster than the primary response, with a peak reached on day 5 rather than on day 15. Most clones expanded after primary vaccination were re-detected after the booster (about 96% of CD4 and more than 70% of CD8), suggesting broad memory maintenance. Because only a couple of donors were included in the study, the extent to which the findings can be generalized is limited. A small fraction of clonotypes appeared in both the CD4 and CD8 compartments, likely as a result of convergent recombination. Computational filtering was needed because FACS-sorted repertoires could contain abundant contaminating clonotypes from the bulk population.

TCRdb names Illumina NovaSeq 6000 as the instrument used. TCR cDNA was synthesized by 5'RACE template switching, through which a universal primer site and unique molecular identifiers were introduced. cDNA synthesis was primed from both the TCR alpha and TCR beta constant segments. Two PCR steps were used to amplify libraries, with sample barcodes and sequencing adapters being added in the second step. Libraries were sequenced on Illumina HiSeq 2500 (2x100 bp) or NovaSeq (2x150 bp). In the authors' own workflow: MIGEC was used to demultiplex reads and collapse the reads into UMI consensus sequences, and MiXCR was used for V(D)J alignment. Clonotypes responding to the vaccine were identified with edgeR on replicate PBMC samples, with the criteria of FDR below 0.01 and a log2 fold change above 5 up to day 15. Bulk clonotypes were assigned CD4 or CD8 identity according to which sequenced CD4 or CD8 repertoire held them at higher abundance. TCRdb itself trimmed the public reads at Q25 with fastp, ran MiXCR and retained productive beta chains. Records with the same CDR3 protein are collapsed into one entry carrying the most frequent genes and DNA. These V and J calls derive from TCRdb rather than the authors' analysis. In this sample the table shows some 120,000 distinct CDR3 sequences, 12% to 15% of which occur a single time. The ten largest clones represent around 40% of the sample.

After removal of 6 bases from V and 6 bases from J, the junction retains 12 bases not matched to a gene. The CDR3 spans 16 residues, from the cysteine through the phenylalanine. CDR3 DNA is the only sequence kept; it has 48 bases, read in frame from the first base. Sequences MDHEN (CDR1) and SYDVKM (CDR2) are obtained from the germline V gene. Reading the label with the study, this specimen's treatment or condition is: live attenuated yellow fever vaccine strain. A standard Ficoll-Paque protocol was used to isolate PBMCs from peripheral blood. Dynabeads CD4 and CD8 positive selection kits were used to isolate CD4 and CD8 T-cell fractions. RNA was extracted with TriZol from bulk PBMCs, CD4 and CD8 fractions, and dextramer-positive and dextramer-negative fractions.

The chain employs TRBV28 and TRBJ2-1; TRBD2 agrees with 9 junctional bases. This receptor was obtained from a man between 18 and 35 years old who received the YFV17D yellow fever vaccine. The sample here was CD8+ T cells sorted from PBMCs, taken 5 days after the yellow fever booster vaccination. The CDR3 has the sequence CASSPAGLAFSNEQFF. The nucleotide sequence reads as follows: TGTGCCAGCAGCCCTGCAGGACTAGCGTTTAGCAATGAGCAGTTCTTC.